Here is one TCR beta chain with its context. Original analysis: Quantification of nucleated cells was approximated via reference gene primer amplification. This table comes from immunoSEQ multiplex PCR, and its TCRdb copy is limited to in-frame clones, with some not included. For V, J and clone size, that table is used; D and trimming come from the DNA. The data contain around 310,000 clones, over 75% of them singletons. The data originate from a study of blood T cell repertoires in COVID-19. Study-level background: Material from acute and convalescent COVID-19 was sourced from the United States, Italy and Spain. T cells, B-cell-depleted T cells, or PBMCs supplied cDNA or gDNA.

Self-reported history from a screening survey and questionnaire set each donor's cohort. Per the germline V gene, CDR1 is KGHDR and CDR2 is SFDVKD. V was pared by 4 bases and J by 8 bases, with 9 bases of the junction left unmatched. The CDR3 length is 15 residues. Sequenced material: PBMCs or T cells enriched from blood (not recorded which). This chain connects TRBV24-1 to TRBJ1-2, with 10 bases matching TRBD1. The sequence was obtained from a woman aged 35 to 49 who had recovered from COVID-19. CDR3 nucleotide sequence: TGTGCCACCAGTGACCACGGACAGGGGGTTGGGGGCTACACCTTC. Its translation is CATSDHGQGVGGYTF.